These T cell receptor beta chains were read from a single sample in a study of vaccination effects on CD4 cells after COVID-19. No cognate antigen is known for these TCRs. The assay was immunoSEQ multiplex PCR, and TCRdb's table has in-frame clones only and misses some. The sample carries some 30,000 clones, around 80% recorded once. The sample was CD4+ T cells from PBMCs cultured with HCoV-NL63 spike peptides, taken after COVID-19 vaccination. All receptors come from a human donor who received a COVID-19 vaccine. Some clones in this sample may be carry-over from other donors' samples. Each CDR3 is given with its conserved first and last residue. Fields, in order: clone size, V gene, D gene, J gene, CDR3 DNA, CDR3 protein. D genes are given only for firm matches. The listing skips clone size in some rows; elsewhere it reads once, few, many or a size class.

.,TRBV3-1/TRBV3-2,.,TRBJ2-1,TGTGCCAGCAGCCAAGAGGGCGCGGGGAATGAGCAGTTCTTC,CASSQEGAGNEQFF
.,TRBV2,.,TRBJ2-2,TGTGCCAGTAGGAGAGGTTTCGGGGAGCTGTTTTTT,CASRRGFGELFF
.,TRBV10-1,.,TRBJ1-2,TGCGCCAGCAGTGGTCAGGATAACTATGGCTACACCTTC,CASSGQDNYGYTF
.,TRBV18,.,TRBJ1-1,TGTGCCAGCTCACCTGGACTCCAGAACACTGAAGCTTTCTTT,CASSPGLQNTEAFF
.,TRBV5-1,.,TRBJ1-6,TGCGCCAGCAGCTCAACGATGGGGGGTTCGGGAAATTCACCCCTCCACTTT,CASSSTMGGSGNSPLHF
.,TRBV5-1,.,TRBJ2-5,TGCGCCAGCAGCTTGGGTGGAGGGGAGACCCAGTACTTC,CASSLGGGETQYF
.,TRBV2,TRBD1,TRBJ2-5,TGTGCCAGCAGTGAAGGGGACAGCTTAGAGACCCAGTACTTC,CASSEGDSLETQYF
once,TRBV2,.,TRBJ1-6,TGTGCCAGCAGCGTGAAGGGGGATTCACCCCTCCACTTT,CASSVKGDSPLHF
.,TRBV10-3,.,TRBJ2-2,TGTGCCATCAAGGGACAAGCGAACACCGGGGAGCTGTTTTTT,CAIKGQANTGELFF
.,TRBV28,.,TRBJ2-3,TGTGCCAGCAGTCGGGGGACGGGGGGCACAGATACGCAGTATTTT,CASSRGTGGTDTQYF
.,TRBV3-1/TRBV3-2,.,TRBJ1-1,TGTGCCAGCAGCCCCACCTTGGAGACTGAAGCTTTCTTT,CASSPTLETEAFF
.,TRBV15,TRBD1,TRBJ2-5,TGTGCCACCAGCAAAGGGACAGCCCAAGAGACCCAGTACTTC,CATSKGTAQETQYF
.,TRBV5-1,TRBD1,TRBJ1-5,TGCGCCAGCAGCGACAGACCTGGGACAGGCAATCAGCCCCAGCATTTT,CASSDRPGTGNQPQHF
.,TRBV10-3,.,TRBJ2-3,TGTGCCATCAGTGAGTCACAGGGTGATACGCAGTATTTT,CAISESQGDTQYF
.,TRBV5-1,TRBD1,TRBJ1-1,TGCGCCAGCAGCTTGGGGGACAGGGGCGGGACTGAAGCTTTCTTT,CASSLGDRGGTEAFF
.,TRBV21-1,.,TRBJ1-2,TGTGCCAGCAGATGCCCTGGGGGGGGGAGCTATGGCTACACCTTC,CASRCPGGGSYGYTF
.,TRBV7-2,.,TRBJ1-6,TGTGCCAGCACTACATACGGGGGGTTCGATAATTCACCCCTCCACTTT,CASTTYGGFDNSPLHF